Detailed here is one T cell receptor beta chain. This sample stems from a study of cytomegalovirus exposure and HLA in healthy donors. PCR primers comprised 60 Vbeta and 13 Jbeta primers. In the authors' methods: The count from a later analysis was some 80 million unique TCR beta chains, 9 million to 12 million of them shared. The protocol was immunoSEQ multiplex PCR, while the TCRdb copy is restricted to in-frame clones and leaves out a portion. The V and J calls and clone size were taken over from that table, and D and trimming were inferred from the DNA. This sample has under 300,000 clones; 85% to 95% occur once, and the top ten carry about 1.5%. This CDR3 spans 13 amino acids. V shed 5 bases and J shed 3 bases, with 11 bases lying between them. The germline V gene has CDR1 SEHNR and CDR2 FQNEAQ (reference sequence).

This receptor was obtained from a girl aged 2 to 9 in good health and CMV-seronegative. The chain is built from TRBV7-9 and TRBJ2-7; a weak D match, TRBD1 (6 bases). Source material: PBMCs. CDR3 DNA sequence: TGTGCCAGCAGCGAAAGGGGGTTCTACGAGCAGTACTTC. This codes for CASSERGFYEQYF. Full variable domain (rest looked up from reference TRBV7-9 and TRBJ2-7): DTGVSQNPRHKITKRGQNVTFRCDPISEHNRLYWYRQTLGQGPEFLTYFQNEAQLEKSRLLSDRFSAERPKGSFSTLEIQRTEQGDSAMYLCASSERGFYEQYFGPGTRLTVT.